Listed below are T cell receptor beta chains from one sample, sequenced in a study of OX40 agonist ivuxolimab in advanced cancers. Clones were sequenced by immunoSEQ multiplex PCR, and TCRdb holds only the in-frame ones, with some missing. This table holds roughly 58,000 clones, about 93% found once. Sequenced here: CD4+ or CD8+ T cells sorted from blood, sampled in a trial of the OX40 agonist ivuxolimab. Every receptor here comes from an adult with an advanced solid tumor such as melanoma, head and neck, liver or kidney cancer. Both conserved end residues are part of each CDR3. Each record gives: D gene, clone size, V gene, J gene, CDR3 DNA, CDR3 protein. The D gene is left open where the match is weak. Expanded clones get a size class; other rows say once, few or many, or leave the size out.

D: TRBD2
size: -
V: TRBV11-2
J: TRBJ2-3
DNA: TGTGCCAGCAGCTCCCTGGGACTAGGATTAAGTACAGATACGCAGTATTTT
CDR3: CASSSLGLGLSTDTQYF

D: -
size: -
V: TRBV5-5
J: TRBJ2-5
DNA: TGTGCCAGCAGCTTACAGGAGACGGAGACCCAGTACTTC
CDR3: CASSLQETETQYF

D: -
size: -
V: TRBV27
J: TRBJ2-2
DNA: TGTGCCAGCAGTTTGTCAGGGAACACCGGGGAGCTGTTTTTT
CDR3: CASSLSGNTGELFF

D: -
size: -
V: TRBV7-2
J: TRBJ2-3
DNA: TGTGCCAGCAGCTTATTACGGGGGGCCCCCCCCACAGATACGCAGTATTTT
CDR3: CASSLLRGAPPTDTQYF

D: TRBD2
size: -
V: TRBV7-9
J: TRBJ2-7
DNA: TGTGCCAGCAGCTCCCGGACTAGCGGGAGTCGCGGGGGGAACGAGCAGTACTTC
CDR3: CASSSRTSGSRGGNEQYF

D: TRBD1
size: -
V: TRBV28
J: TRBJ2-3
DNA: TGTGCCAGCAGTTTCGACAGGGTCGGAGATACGCAGTATTTT
CDR3: CASSFDRVGDTQYF

D: TRBD2
size: -
V: TRBV18
J: TRBJ2-7
DNA: TGTGCCAGCTCACCCGAGCGGGAGCCCACCTACGAGCAGTACTTC
CDR3: CASSPEREPTYEQYF

D: TRBD2
size: once
V: TRBV10-3
J: TRBJ2-1
DNA: TGTGCCATCAGTGAGGTAGCGGGAGGGCCTTTTAATGAGCAGTTCTTC
CDR3: CAISEVAGGPFNEQFF

D: -
size: -
V: TRBV19
J: TRBJ1-1
DNA: TGTGCCAGTAGCCTCCTCTACAGAGAAGCTTTCTTT
CDR3: CASSLLYREAFF

D: -
size: -
V: TRBV28
J: TRBJ1-5
DNA: TGTGCCAGCAGCATAGGAGACAGCCTAAGGAGCAATCAGCCCCAGCATTTT
CDR3: CASSIGDSLRSNQPQHF

D: TRBD1
size: -
V: TRBV28
J: TRBJ2-7
DNA: TGTGCCAGCAGTTTTACAGGGGGCCTCTACGAGCAGTACTTC
CDR3: CASSFTGGLYEQYF

D: TRBD2
size: -
V: TRBV27
J: TRBJ2-7
DNA: TGTGCCAGCCTGCAAAGCGGGAGTGAATTCCACGAGCAGTACTTC
CDR3: CASLQSGSEFHEQYF

D: -
size: -
V: TRBV4-2
J: TRBJ2-3
DNA: TGTGCCAGCAGCCAAGATCCGGGTACGCAGTATTTT
CDR3: CASSQDPGTQYF